This TCR beta chain was documented in a study of regulatory T cells in long-lasting Graves disease. Germline V gene lookup returns CDR1 SGDLS and CDR2 YYNGEE. The CDR3 has 16 residues. V was shortened by 4 bases and J by 3 bases, with 17 bases between the two germline ends. HTBI primers from iRepertoire and Arm-PCR of CDR3 regions yielded the TCR beta libraries. TCRdb re-analysed the multiplex PCR reads in MiXCR, keeping a single row per CDR3 protein. In the table there are approximately 300,000 distinct CDR3 sequences, 15% to 20% of which are singletons. General study results and limits: Persistent cases favored TRBV28, TRBJ1-2 and TRBJ2-5. For persistent Graves' patients, TCR diversity was lower than for newly diagnosed ones.

Time point in this sample: newly diagnosed GD, antithyroid drugs for less than 3 months. Generation of the TCR library employed RNA extracted from PBMCs. This clonotype was observed a handful of times. The antigen is unknown. The sample in question was peripheral blood mononuclear cells (PBMCs), obtained at new diagnosis, from a patient treated with antithyroid drugs. The TCR was taken from a female donor with Graves disease. The gene calls are TRBV9 and TRBJ2-1, with D maybe TRBD1 (6 bases). The CDR3 coding sequence is TGTGCCAGCAGCCCTCCCGCCGGGACAAGCTACAATGAGCAGTTCTTC. Amino acid sequence: CASSPPAGTSYNEQFF.